The source of this TCR beta chain is a study of blood T cell repertoires in COVID-19. This clone appeared once. Method: immunoSEQ multiplex PCR; TCRdb's copy keeps in-frame clones and lacks some. The table includes about 82,000 clones, about four fifths detected once. From germline, CDR1 is SGHRS and CDR2 YFSETQ. The V end lost 2 bases, the J end lost 7 bases, and 13 bases lay between the germline ends. The CDR3 sequence is 14 residues long. Material: peripheral blood. The receptor's source is a woman aged 40 to 55 with active or convalescent COVID-19. The chain is built from TRBV5-1 and TRBJ1-5, with D unresolved. The CDR3 DNA follows: TGCGCCAGCAGCTTTTTTCTGAATCGGCAGCCCCAGCATTTT. It translates to CASSFFLNRQPQHF.